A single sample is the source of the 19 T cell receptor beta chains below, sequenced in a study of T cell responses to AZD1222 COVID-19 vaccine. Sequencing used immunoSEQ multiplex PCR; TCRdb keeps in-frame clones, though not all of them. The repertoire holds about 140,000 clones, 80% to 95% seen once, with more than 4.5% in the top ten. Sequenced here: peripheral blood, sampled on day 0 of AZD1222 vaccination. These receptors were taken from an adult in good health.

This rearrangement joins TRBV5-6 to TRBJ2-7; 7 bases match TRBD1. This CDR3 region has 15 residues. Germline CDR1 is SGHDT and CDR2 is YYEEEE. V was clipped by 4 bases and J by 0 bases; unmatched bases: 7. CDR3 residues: CASSHRTGSSYEQYF. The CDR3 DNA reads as TGTGCCAGCAGCCACCGGACAGGCAGCTCCTACGAGCAGTACTTC. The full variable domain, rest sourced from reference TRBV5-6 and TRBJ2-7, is DAGVTQSPTHLIKTRGQQVTLRCSPKSGHDTVSWYQQALGQGPQFIFQYYEEEERQRGNFPDRFSGHQFPNYSSELNVNALLLGDSALYLCASSHRTGSSYEQYFGPGTRLTVT.

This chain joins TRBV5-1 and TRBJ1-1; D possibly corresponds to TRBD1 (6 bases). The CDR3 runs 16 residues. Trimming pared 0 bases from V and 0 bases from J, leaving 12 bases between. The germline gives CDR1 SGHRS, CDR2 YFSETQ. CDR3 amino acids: CASSLDPGQMNTEAFF. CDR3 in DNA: TGCGCCAGCAGCTTGGACCCCGGACAGATGAACACTGAAGCTTTCTTT.

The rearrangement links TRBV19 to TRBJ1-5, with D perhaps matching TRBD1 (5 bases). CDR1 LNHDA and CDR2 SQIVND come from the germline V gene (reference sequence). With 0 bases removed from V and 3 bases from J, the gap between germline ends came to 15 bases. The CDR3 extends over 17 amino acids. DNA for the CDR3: TGTGCCAGTAGTATAGAATTGGGGCTCGGGGCCAATCAGCCCCAGCATTTT. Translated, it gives CASSIELGLGANQPQHF.

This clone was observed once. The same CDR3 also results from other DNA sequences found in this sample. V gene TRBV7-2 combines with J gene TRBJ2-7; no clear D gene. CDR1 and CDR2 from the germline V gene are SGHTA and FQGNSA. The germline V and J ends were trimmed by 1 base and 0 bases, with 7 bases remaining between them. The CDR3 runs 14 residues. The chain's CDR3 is CASSLGSSSYEQYF. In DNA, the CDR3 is TGTGCCAGCAGCTTAGGCAGTTCCTCCTACGAGCAGTACTTC.

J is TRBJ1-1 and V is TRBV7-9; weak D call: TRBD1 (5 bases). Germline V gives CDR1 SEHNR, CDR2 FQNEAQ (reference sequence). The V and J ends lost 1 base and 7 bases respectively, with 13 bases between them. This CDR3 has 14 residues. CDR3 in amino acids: CASSLGKGNGEAFF. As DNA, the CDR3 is TGTGCCAGCAGCTTAGGGAAGGGGAACGGTGAAGCTTTCTTT.

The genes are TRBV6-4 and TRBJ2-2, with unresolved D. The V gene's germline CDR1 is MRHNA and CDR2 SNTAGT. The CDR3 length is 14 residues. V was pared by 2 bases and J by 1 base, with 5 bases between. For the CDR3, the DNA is TGTGCCAGCAGTGACGGAGTGAACACCGGGGAGCTGTTTTTT. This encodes CASSDGVNTGELFF.

The CDR3: CATSKGDRALYEQYF. CDR3 coding DNA: TGTGCCACCAGCAAAGGGGACAGGGCCCTCTACGAGCAGTACTTC. The chain recombines TRBV15 with TRBJ2-7, with TRBD1 identical over 9 bases. Germline trimming cut 4 bases from V and 3 bases from J; bases unmatched to any gene: 7. The CDR3 is 15 residues long. The germline V gene encodes CDR1 LNHNV and CDR2 YYDKDF (reference sequence).

CDR3 DNA: TGTGCCACCAGTGAACCCGGGGACGGGCGGGAGCAGTTCTTC. Protein sequence: CATSEPGDGREQFF. The chain recombines TRBV24-1 with TRBJ2-1, with D perhaps matching TRBD1 or TRBD2 (5 bases each). The CDR3 runs 14 residues. With 4 bases removed from V and 10 bases from J, the gap between germline ends came to 16 bases. Per the germline V gene, CDR1 is KGHDR and CDR2 is SFDVKD.

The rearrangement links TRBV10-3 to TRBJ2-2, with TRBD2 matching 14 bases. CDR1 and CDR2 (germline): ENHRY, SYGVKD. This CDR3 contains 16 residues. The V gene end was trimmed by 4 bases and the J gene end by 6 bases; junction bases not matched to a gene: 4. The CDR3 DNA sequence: TGTGCCATCAGTGTCGGACTAGCGGGAGGTGCCGGGGAGCTGTTTTTT. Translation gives CAISVGLAGGAGELFF.

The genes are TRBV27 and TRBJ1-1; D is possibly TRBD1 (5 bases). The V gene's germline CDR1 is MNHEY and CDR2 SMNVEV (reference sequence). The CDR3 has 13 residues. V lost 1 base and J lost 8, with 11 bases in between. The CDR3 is CASSLLGGSEAFF. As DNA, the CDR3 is TGTGCCAGCAGTTTATTGGGGGGGTCGGAAGCTTTCTTT.

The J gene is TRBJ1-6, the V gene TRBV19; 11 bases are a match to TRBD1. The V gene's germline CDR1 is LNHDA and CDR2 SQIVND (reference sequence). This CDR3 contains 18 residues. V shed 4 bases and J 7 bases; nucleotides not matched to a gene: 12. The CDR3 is CASSKPDRGRYWNSPLHF. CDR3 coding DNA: TGTGCCAGTAGTAAGCCGGACAGGGGGCGATACTGGAATTCACCCCTCCACTTT.

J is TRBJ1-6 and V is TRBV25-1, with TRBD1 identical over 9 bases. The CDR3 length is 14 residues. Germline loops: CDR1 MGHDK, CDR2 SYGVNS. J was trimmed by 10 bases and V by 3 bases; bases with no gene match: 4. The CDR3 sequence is CASSDGTGGSPLHF. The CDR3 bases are TGTGCCAGCAGTGACGGCACAGGGGGCTCACCCCTCCACTTT.

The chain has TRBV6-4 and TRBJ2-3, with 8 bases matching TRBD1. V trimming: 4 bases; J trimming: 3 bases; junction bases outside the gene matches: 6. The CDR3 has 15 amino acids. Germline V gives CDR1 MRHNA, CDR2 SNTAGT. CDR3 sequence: CASSGTGGRTDTQYF. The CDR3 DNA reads TGTGCCAGCAGTGGCACAGGGGGTAGGACAGATACGCAGTATTTT.

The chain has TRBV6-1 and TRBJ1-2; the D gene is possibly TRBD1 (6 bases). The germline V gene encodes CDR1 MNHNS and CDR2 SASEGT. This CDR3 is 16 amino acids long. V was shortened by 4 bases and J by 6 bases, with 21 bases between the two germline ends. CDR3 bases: TGTGCCAGCAGTGTACAACCCCACGGACAGAACAATGGCTACACCTTC. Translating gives CASSVQPHGQNNGYTF.

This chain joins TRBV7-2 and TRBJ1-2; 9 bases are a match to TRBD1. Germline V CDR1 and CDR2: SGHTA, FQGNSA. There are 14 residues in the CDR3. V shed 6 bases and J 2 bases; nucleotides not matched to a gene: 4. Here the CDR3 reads CASRLQGANYGYTF. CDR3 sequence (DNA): TGTGCCAGCAGGTTACAGGGGGCAAACTATGGCTACACCTTC.

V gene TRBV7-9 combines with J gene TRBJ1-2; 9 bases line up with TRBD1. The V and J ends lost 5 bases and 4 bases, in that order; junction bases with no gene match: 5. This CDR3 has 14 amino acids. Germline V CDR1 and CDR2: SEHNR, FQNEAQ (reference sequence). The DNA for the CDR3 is TGTGCCAGCAGCCCACCGACAGGGGGCTATGGCTACACCTTC. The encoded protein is CASSPPTGGYGYTF.

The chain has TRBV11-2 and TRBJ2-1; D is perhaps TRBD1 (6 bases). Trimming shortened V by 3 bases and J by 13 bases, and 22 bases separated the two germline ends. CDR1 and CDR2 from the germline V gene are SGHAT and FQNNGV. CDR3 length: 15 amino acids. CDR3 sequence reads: CASSFQWTVPREQFF. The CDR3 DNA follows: TGTGCCAGCAGCTTTCAATGGACAGTACCCCGCGAACAGTTCTTC.

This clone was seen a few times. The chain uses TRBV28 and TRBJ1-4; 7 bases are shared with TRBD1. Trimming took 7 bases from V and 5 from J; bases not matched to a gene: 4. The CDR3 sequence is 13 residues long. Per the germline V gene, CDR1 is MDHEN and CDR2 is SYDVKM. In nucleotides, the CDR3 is TGTGCCAGCACCCCAGGGGGGAATGAAAAACTGTTTTTT. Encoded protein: CASTPGGNEKLFF.

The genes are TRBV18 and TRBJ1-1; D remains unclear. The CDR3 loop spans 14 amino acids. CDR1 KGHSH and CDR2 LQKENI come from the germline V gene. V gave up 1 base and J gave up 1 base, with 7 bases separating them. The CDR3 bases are TGTGCCAGCTCACCACAAAGGGCGAACACTGAAGCTTTCTTT. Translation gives CASSPQRANTEAFF.